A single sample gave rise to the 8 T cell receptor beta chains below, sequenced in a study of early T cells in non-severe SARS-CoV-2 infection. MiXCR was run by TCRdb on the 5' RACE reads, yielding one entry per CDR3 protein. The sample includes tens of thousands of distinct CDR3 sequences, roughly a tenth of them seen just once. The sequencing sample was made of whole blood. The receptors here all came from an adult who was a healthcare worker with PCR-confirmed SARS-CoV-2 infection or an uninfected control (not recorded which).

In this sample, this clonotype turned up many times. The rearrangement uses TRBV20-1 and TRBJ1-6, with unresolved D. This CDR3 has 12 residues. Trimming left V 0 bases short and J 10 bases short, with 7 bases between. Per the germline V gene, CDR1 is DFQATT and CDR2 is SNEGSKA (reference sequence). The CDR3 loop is CSAREGSSPLHF. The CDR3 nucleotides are TGCAGTGCTAGAGAAGGTTCCTCACCCCTCCACTTT.

CDR3 DNA sequence: TGTGCCAGCAGCCCCCCAACCTTTAACCCGGGACAGGGGGACACTGAAGCTTTCTTT. This gives the protein CASSPPTFNPGQGDTEAFF. The chain joins TRBV7-9 to TRBJ1-1; 11 bases fit TRBD1. Trimming at V came to 5 bases and at J to 3 bases, leaving 17 bases not matched to a gene. Per the germline V gene, CDR1 is SEHNR and CDR2 is FQNEAQ (reference sequence). The CDR3 has 19 residues. Full variable domain (outside the CDR3, taken from reference TRBV7-9 and TRBJ1-1): DTGVSQNPRHKITKRGQNVTFRCDPISEHNRLYWYRQTLGQGPEFLTYFQNEAQLEKSRLLSDRFSAERPKGSFSTLEIQRTEQGDSAMYLCASSPPTFNPGQGDTEAFFGQGTRLTVV.

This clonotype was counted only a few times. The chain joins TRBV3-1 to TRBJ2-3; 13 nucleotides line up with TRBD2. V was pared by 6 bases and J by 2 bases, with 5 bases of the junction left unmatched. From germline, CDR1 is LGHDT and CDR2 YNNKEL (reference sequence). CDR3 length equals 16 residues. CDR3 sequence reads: CASSPGLAGATDTQYF. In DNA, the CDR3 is TGTGCCAGCAGTCCTGGACTAGCGGGGGCCACAGATACGCAGTATTTT.

As DNA, the CDR3 is TGTGCCAGTAGTCGGGACAGCACAACTAATGAAAAACTGTTTTTT. Translating it yields CASSRDSTTNEKLFF. The gene calls are TRBV19 and TRBJ1-4; 7 nucleotides line up with TRBD1. V gave up 5 bases and J gave up 0 bases; unmatched junction bases: 3. Germline V gives CDR1 LNHDA, CDR2 SQIVND (reference sequence). CDR3 length: 15 residues.

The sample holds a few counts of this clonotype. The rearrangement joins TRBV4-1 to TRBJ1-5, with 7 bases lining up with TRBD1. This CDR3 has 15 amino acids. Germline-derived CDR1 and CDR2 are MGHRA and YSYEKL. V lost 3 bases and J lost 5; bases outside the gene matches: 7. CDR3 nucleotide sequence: TGCGCCAGCAGCCAGGCGGATGACAGGGATCAGCCCCAGCATTTT. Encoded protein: CASSQADDRDQPQHF.

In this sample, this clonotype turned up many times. The CDR3 nucleotides are TGCAGTGCTAGAGCACCGGGGGGTGCGGGGTACACTGAAGCTTTCTTT. Protein sequence: CSARAPGGAGYTEAFF. The chain carries TRBV20-1 and TRBJ1-1; tentatively, D is TRBD1 (5 bases). The CDR3 totals 16 residues. V was clipped by 1 base and J by 3 bases, with 18 bases between them. The germline V gene has CDR1 DFQATT and CDR2 SNEGSKA (reference sequence).

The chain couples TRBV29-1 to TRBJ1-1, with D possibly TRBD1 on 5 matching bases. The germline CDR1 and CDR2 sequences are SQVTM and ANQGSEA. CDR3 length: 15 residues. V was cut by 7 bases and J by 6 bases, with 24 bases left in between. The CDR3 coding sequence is TGCAGCGCCTTCAACCCCCAGGGCTTGAGGGCTGAAGCTTTCTTT. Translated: CSAFNPQGLRAEAFF.

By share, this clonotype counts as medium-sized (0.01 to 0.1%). The CDR3 is CASSHPGHSYEQYF. CDR3 DNA: TGCGCCAGCAGCCATCCGGGACACAGTTACGAGCAGTACTTC. The chain employs TRBV4-1 and TRBJ2-7, with D tentatively TRBD1 (6 bases). Germline V gives CDR1 MGHRA, CDR2 YSYEKL. Trimming removed 3 bases from V and 4 bases from J, with 13 bases in between. The CDR3 sequence is 14 residues long.